This TCR beta chain was retrieved from a study of blood T cell repertoires in COVID-19 (dated by TCRdb to 2018 to 2021). General notes on the study: ImmuneRACE Cohort 3 recovered participants were defined by two consecutive negative NP/OP PCR tests, healthcare professional clearance, or symptom resolution. Samples covering the acute and convalescent phases of COVID-19 were provided by collaborators in the United States, Italy and Spain. The prospective study material was composed of cDNA or gDNA derived from T cells, B-cell-depleted T cells, or PBMCs. Deeply sampled blood TCRbeta repertoires from subjects exposed to, actively infected with, or recovered from COVID-19 were included in the dataset. The repertoires were released in a freely available public database meant as a resource for research on the immune response to SARS-CoV-2. The samples were drawn from two sources: the first 160 participants of the ongoing ImmuneRACE study, and over 1,000 subjects contributed by 6 global collaborators. The sample metadata nearly always contained a de-identified subject ID, COVID-19 status, age in years and sex. Where available, HLA class I and class II types were taken from metadata supplied by the sample provider and were not determined by assay-based typing. Broader findings and caveats from the paper: Clinical and demographic metadata were provided uncurated, with the amount varying by source and participant.

A distance of 12 bases separates the germline ends of V and J, which lose 3 bases and 4 bases respectively. The CDR3 starts with the cysteine, ends with the phenylalanine, and has 14 residues. The CDR3 DNA has 42 bases and is translated from base 1. The germline V gene (reference sequence) sets CDR1 to MNHEY and CDR2 to SMNVEV. Enrolling through a virtual design, the prospective study's participants ranged in age from roughly 18 to 95 years and lived across some 23 United States geographic areas. To assign participants to cohorts, the prospective study relied on clinical history that participants themselves reported in a screening survey and a study questionnaire. Mobile phlebotomists in the prospective study collected whole blood, serum and a nasopharyngeal or oropharyngeal swab from every participant. Additional blood draws and questionnaires over an approximately 2-month period could optionally be provided by prospective study participants. Before DNA extraction, blood samples from the prospective study were shipped at room temperature or frozen.

TCRbeta CDR3 regions were amplified from genomic DNA by means of the immunoSEQ Assay, a bias-controlled multiplex PCR. As for how the authors treated the data: Nucleated cell counts per sample were estimated from amplification of reference gene primers within the assay. Sequence reads were collapsed and filtered to measure the absolute abundance of every unique TCRbeta CDR3 rearrangement. Productive Simpson clonality was computed per sample as the square root of Simpson's diversity index over productive rearrangements. What TCRdb holds here is the immuneACCESS table cut down to in-frame rearrangements. Part of the clones is not present; checked against another copy, under half of the missing clones reflect an unresolved V gene, and the others are unexplained. For V, J and clone size, that table is used; D and trimming come from the DNA. Counted in this sample were fewer than 350,000 clones; 70% to 90% of them appeared once. The top ten clones comprise roughly 2% of the sample.

This clone is a singleton in its sample. The clone's antigen remains unknown. Qualities for individual bases were not recorded, and no much larger clone is one base off. This clonotype originated in a woman aged 55-69 years in a cohort exposed to, infected with or recovered from COVID-19 (not recorded which). The sequence links TRBV27 to TRBJ2-5; matching of 5 bases hints at TRBD2 as the D gene. Sequencing used PBMCs or T cells enriched from blood (not recorded which). At the DNA level, the sequence is TGTGCCAGCAGTTTGACCGGGGAAGGAGAGACCCAGTACTTC. Its product reads: CASSLTGEGETQYF.